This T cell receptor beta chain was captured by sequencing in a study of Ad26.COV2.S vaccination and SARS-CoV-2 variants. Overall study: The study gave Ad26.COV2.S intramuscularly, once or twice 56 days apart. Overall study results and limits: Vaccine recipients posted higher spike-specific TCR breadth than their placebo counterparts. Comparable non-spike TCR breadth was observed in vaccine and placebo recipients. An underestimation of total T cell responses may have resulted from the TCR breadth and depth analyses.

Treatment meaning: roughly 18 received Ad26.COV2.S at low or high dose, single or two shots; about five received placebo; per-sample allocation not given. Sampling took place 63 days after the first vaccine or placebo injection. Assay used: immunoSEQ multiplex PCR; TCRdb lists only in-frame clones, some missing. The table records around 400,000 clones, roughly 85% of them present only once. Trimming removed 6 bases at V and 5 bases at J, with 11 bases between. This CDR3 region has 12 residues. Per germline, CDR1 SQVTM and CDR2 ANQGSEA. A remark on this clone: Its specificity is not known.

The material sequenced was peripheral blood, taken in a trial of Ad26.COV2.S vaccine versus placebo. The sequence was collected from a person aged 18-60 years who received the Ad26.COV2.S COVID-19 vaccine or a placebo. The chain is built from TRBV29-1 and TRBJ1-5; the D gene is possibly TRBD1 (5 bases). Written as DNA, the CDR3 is TGCAGCGTCGGGGCTTCGTATCAGCCCCAGCATTTT. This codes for CSVGASYQPQHF.